This TCR beta chain was recorded in a study of blood T cells in healthy people across ages. With respect to this clonotype: Its target is unknown.

Study-wide points: Significant beta diversity loss was already apparent by age approximately 38, declining roughly linearly. Total diversity from one million sequenced T cells was likely underestimated.

CDR1 and CDR2 from the germline V gene are MNHEY and SVGAGI. The CDR3 runs to 13 residues. A J-beta primer mix and a sample-barcoded 5' primer were used in a second PCR of about 7 to 12 cycles. TCRdb itself ran the 5' RACE reads through MiXCR, one entry per CDR3 protein. The sample yields some 900,000 distinct CDR3 sequences, about 48% seen once. Sequenced material: blood. This sequence joins TRBV6-5 and TRBJ2-5; D may be TRBD1 or TRBD2 (6 bases each). The J call may be in error: the DNA end matches TRBJ2-7 better. The receptor's source is a man aged 25 to 40 in good health. The CDR3 DNA follows: TGTGCCAGGGCCGGGGGCAGGTACTACGAGCAGTACTTC. It yields the protein CARAGGRYYEQYF.